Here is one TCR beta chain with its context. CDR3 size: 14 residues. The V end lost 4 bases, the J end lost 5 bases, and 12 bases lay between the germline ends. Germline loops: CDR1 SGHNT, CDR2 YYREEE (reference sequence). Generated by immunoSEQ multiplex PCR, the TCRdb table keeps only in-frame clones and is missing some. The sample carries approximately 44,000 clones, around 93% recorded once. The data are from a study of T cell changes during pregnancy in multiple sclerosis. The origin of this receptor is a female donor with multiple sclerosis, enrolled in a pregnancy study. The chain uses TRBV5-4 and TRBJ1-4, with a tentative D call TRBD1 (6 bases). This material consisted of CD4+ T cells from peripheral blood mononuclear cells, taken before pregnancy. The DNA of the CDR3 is TGTGCCAGCAGCACGGGACAATGGAATGAAAAACTGTTTTTT. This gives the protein CASSTGQWNEKLFF.